This T cell receptor beta chain was observed in a study of T-cell reconstitution after alpha-beta-depleted transplantation in children. This clonotype was counted many times. Its antigen is not known. Study conclusions and caveats: Hyperexpanded clones declined; after one year, newly produced T cells mostly supplied diversity. Certain patients had high TCRbeta diversity at day 60, and it came from recipient T cells and thymic progenitors that survived. Alpha-beta T cells about two months after transplant reportedly derived from several hundred expanded graft clones.

The germline V and J ends were trimmed by 1 base and 15 bases, with 13 bases remaining between them. Germline V gene lookup returns CDR1 MNHNS and CDR2 SASEGT. This CDR3 contains 12 residues. Unique molecular identifiers were used to barcode this TCRbeta library. Each CDR3 protein is one row after TCRdb ran MiXCR on the PCR reads. The sample records fewer than 250,000 distinct CDR3 sequences, less than 9% being singletons. This clonotype was obtained from a male patient aged 10 to 17 who had a stem cell transplant for acute lymphoblastic leukemia, so the T cells may come from the graft donor. The specimen was PBMCs, mostly from graft donor cells, collected 180 days after TCRalphabeta/CD19-depleted stem cell transplant. The gene calls are TRBV6-1 and TRBJ2-1; D is tentatively TRBD1 or TRBD2 (6 bases each). The CDR3 loop reads CASSEGGAGTFF. Here the CDR3 DNA reads TGTGCCAGCAGTGAAGGGGGGGCAGGGACGTTCTTC.